This TCR beta chain was documented in a study of memory CD4+ T cells and cytomegalovirus serostatus. Study in general: Healthy Belgian adult donors included under ten CMV-positive and about two dozen CMV-negative people. Study-level points and caveats: Median bootstrapped AUC for CMV status was around 0.95 originally, less than 0.93 US-trained.

Single viable CD3+CD4+CD8-CD45RO+ cells were sorted as the memory CD4+ T cells. After thawing, CD4+ T cells were positively selected. A note on this clone: Its antigen is not known.

V shed 3 bases, J shed 6 bases, and the junction held 10 bases outside the gene matches. Germline CDR1 reads MGHRA; CDR2 reads YSYEKL. This CDR3 is 16 amino acids long. Per the authors' pipeline: After removing out-of-frame reads, 2,204,828 distinct TCRbeta sequences remained. TCRdb's copy holds only in-frame clones and misses some; the assay was immunoSEQ multiplex PCR. That table supplies the V and J calls and clone size; D and trimming were determined from the DNA. The profile shows 50,000 to 70,000 clones, approximately 79% of them singletons. The specimen sequenced was memory CD4+ T cells from blood. This sequence was found in an adult in good health and CMV-seronegative. The chain joins TRBV4-1 to TRBJ2-2; 7 bases match TRBD2. CDR3 coding DNA: TGCGCCAGCAGCCAGTTAGGACTAGGTTCGTCCGGGGAGCTGTTTTTT. Translated: CASSQLGLGSSGELFF.